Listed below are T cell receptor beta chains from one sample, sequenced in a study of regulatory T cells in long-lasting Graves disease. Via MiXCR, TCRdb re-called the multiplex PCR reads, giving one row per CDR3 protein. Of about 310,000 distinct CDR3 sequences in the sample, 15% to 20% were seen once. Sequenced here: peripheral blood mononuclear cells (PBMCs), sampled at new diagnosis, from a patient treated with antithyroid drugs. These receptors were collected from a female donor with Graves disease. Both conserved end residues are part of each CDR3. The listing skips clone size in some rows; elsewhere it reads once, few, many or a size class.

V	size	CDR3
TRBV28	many	CASSSLGGGVSGADTQYF
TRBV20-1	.	CSASDRFSYEQYF
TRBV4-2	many	CASGGGGYDKRRLTDTQYF
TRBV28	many	CASSALAGAIYEQYF
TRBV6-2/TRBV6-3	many	CASRPVGAWQGINEQYF
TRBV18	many	CASSPRTGGEQFF
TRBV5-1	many	CASVGGITDTQYF
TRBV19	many	CASSITGISTEAFF
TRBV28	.	CVNSFTTRLAGEQFF
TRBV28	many	CASSLLTGQSEQYF
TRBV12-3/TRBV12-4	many	CASSLRTSGIRNEQFF
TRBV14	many	CASSQLSGANTGELFF
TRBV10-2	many	CASSDQGFSAKNIQYF
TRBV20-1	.	CSAHRDNTEAFF
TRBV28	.	CASSLSGLAGGQETQYF
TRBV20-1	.	CSASLVSYEQYF
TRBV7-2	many	CASSLTGGLTSGANVLTF
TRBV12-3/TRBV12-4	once	CASSSGLAYEQYF
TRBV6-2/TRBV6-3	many	CASSFSGSEYNEQFF
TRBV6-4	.	CASSDGASGDYNEQFF
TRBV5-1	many	CASSRRPSAQDRADTQYF
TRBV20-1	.	CSARLQRGYGSTDTQYF
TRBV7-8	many	CASSLGAGATNEKLFF
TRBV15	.	CATSRDMTSGRYGAYEQYF
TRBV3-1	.	CARSPGTRKNNEQFF
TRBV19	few	CASSGGDSYNQPQHF
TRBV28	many	CASRTGQAGYTF
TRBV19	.	CASSVPGGGYTQYF
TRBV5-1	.	CASSLASGSEELFF
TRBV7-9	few	CASSLPTGWIEAFF
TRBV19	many	CASRRSGQPKQYF
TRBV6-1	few	CASTSTVSGANVLTF
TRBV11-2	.	CASRGMDKEAFF
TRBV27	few	CASHPTGGPQPQHF
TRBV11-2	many	CASRKYGTTTREQYF
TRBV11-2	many	CASSLRDQGTQYF
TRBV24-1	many	CATSDAGTGNYGYTF
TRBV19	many	CASSIGRVGVTGELFF
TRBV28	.	CASSLERGNYEQYF
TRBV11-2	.	CASSLAGFGNQPQHF
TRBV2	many	CASSGGLAGASHEQFF
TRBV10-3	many	CATRLAGASEQYF
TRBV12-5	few	CASGPGGSPRNEQFF
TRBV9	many	CASSGGTGVLEAYNEQFF
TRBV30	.	CAWRAVGYTF
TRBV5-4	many	CASSLRLGEAYNEQFF
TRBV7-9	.	CASSPRRPGEAPGELFF
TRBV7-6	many	CASSLAASGRADTQYF
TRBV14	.	CASSQTIGQSRLAGGSSAYEQYF
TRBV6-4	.	CASSVGTGPAGELFF
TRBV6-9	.	CASSYLPPGPAGELFF
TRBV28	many	CASIGPAVPYGYTF
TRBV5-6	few	CASSLIEDVGAFF
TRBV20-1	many	CSVKREPLNEQFF
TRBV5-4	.	CATRPISAADTQYF